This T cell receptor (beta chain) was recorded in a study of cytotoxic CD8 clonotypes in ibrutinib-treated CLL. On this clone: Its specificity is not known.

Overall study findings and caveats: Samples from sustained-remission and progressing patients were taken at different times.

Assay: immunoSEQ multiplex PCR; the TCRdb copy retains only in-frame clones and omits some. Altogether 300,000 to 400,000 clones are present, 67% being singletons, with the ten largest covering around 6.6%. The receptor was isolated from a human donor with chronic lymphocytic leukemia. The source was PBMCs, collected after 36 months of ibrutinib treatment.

CDR3: CASSPYISTDTQYF. For the CDR3, the DNA is TGCGCCAGCAGCCCCTACATTAGCACAGATACGCAGTATTTT. The gene calls are TRBV4-1 and TRBJ2-3; no clear D. This CDR3 region has 14 residues. Germline-derived CDR1 and CDR2 are MGHRA and YSYEKL. The V and J ends lost 4 bases and 0 bases respectively, with 8 bases between them.